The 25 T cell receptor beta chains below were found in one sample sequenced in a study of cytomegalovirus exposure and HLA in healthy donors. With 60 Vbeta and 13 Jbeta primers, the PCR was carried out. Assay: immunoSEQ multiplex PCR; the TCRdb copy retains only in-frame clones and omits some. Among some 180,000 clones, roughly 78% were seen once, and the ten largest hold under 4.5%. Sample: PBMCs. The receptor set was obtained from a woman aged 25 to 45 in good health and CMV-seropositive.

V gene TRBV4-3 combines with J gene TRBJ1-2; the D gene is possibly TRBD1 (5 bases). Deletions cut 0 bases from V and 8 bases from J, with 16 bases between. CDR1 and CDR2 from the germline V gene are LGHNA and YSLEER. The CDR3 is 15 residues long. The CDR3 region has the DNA TGCGCCAGCAGCCAAGATAAGACGGCAGGGTCCGGCTACACCTTC. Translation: CASSQDKTAGSGYTF.

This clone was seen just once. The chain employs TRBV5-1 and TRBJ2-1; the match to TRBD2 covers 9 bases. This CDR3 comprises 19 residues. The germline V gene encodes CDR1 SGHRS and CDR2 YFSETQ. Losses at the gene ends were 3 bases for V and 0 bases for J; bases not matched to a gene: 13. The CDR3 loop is CASSWGMDFSGSSYNEQFF. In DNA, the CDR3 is TGCGCCAGCAGCTGGGGGATGGATTTTAGCGGGAGCTCCTACAATGAGCAGTTCTTC. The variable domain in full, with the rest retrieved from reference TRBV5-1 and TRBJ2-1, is KAGVTQTPRYLIKTRGQQVTLSCSPISGHRSVSWYQQTPGQGLQFLFEYFSETQRNKGNFPGRFSGRQFSNSRSEMNVSTLELGDSALYLCASSWGMDFSGSSYNEQFFGPGTRLTVL.

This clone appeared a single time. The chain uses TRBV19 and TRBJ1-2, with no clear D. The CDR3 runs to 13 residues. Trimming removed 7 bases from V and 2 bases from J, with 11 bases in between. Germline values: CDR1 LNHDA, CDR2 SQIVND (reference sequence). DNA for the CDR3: TGTGCCAGTAAAGCGGAGGAGAACTATGGCTACACCTTC. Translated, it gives CASKAEENYGYTF.

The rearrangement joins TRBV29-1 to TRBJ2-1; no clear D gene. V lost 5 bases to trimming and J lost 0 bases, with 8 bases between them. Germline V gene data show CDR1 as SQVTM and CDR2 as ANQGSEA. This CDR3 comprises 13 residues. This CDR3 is CSVRLSSYNEQFF. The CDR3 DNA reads TGCAGCGTTCGCCTCAGCTCCTACAATGAGCAGTTCTTC.

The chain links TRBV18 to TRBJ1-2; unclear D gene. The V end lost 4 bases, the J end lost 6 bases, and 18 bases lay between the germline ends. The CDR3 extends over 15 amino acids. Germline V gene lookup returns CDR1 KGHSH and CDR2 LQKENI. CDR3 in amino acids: CASSLPPGWRDGYTF. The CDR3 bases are TGTGCCAGCTCACTCCCCCCGGGGTGGCGGGATGGCTACACCTTC.

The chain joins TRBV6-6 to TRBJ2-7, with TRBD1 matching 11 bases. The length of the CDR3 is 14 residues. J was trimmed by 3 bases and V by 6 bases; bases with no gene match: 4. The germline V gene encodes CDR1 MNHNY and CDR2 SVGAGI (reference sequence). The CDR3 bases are TGTGCCAGCAGAATAGGGACAGGGGGCTACGAGCAGTACTTC. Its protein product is CASRIGTGGYEQYF.

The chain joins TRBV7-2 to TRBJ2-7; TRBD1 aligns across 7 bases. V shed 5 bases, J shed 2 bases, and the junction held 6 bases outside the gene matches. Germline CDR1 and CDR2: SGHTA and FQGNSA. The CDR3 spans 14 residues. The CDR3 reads CASSPGTATYEQYF. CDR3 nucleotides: TGTGCCAGCAGCCCGGGGACAGCCACCTACGAGCAGTACTTC.

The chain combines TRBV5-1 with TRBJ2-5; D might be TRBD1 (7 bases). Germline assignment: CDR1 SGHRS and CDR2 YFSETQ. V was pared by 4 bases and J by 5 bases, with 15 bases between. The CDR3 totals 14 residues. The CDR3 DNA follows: TGCGCCAGCAGCCCGGGGGCACAGGGGGAGACCCAGTACTTC. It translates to CASSPGAQGETQYF.

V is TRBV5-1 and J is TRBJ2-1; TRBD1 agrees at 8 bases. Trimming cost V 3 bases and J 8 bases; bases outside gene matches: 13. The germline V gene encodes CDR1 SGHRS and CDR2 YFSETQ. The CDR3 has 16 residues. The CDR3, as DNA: TGCGCCAGCAGCTCGCTGGACAGGGAAATACTCGATGAGCAGTTCTTC. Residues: CASSSLDREILDEQFF.

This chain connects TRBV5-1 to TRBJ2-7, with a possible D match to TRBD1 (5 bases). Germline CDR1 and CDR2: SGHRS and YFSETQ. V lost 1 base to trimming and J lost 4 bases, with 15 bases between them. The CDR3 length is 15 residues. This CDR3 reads CASSLMPPKGYEQYF. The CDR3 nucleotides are TGCGCCAGCAGCTTGATGCCTCCTAAGGGGTACGAGCAGTACTTC.

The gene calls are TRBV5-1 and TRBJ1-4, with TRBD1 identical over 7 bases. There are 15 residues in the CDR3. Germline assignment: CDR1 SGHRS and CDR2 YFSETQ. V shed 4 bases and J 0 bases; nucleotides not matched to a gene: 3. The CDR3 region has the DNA TGCGCCAGCAGCAGAGACAGGGCAACTAATGAAAAACTGTTTTTT. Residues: CASSRDRATNEKLFF.

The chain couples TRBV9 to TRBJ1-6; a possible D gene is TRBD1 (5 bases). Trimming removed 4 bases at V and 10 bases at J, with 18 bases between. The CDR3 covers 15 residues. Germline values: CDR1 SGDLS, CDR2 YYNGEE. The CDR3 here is CASSTAGHEASPLHF. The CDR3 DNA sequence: TGTGCCAGCAGCACCGCGGGGCACGAAGCGTCACCCCTCCACTTT.

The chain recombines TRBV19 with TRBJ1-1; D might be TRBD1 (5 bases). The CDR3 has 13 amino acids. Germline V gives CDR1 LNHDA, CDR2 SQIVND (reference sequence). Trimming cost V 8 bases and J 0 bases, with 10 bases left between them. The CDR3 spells CASFLTVNTEAFF. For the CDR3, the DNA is TGTGCCAGTTTTTTGACAGTGAACACTGAAGCTTTCTTT.

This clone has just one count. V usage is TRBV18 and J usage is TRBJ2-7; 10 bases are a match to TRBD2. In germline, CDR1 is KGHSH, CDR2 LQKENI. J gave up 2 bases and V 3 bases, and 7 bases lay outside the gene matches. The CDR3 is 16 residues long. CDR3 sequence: CASSPSTSGNAYEQYF. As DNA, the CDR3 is TGTGCCAGCTCACCCAGCACTAGCGGGAACGCCTACGAGCAGTACTTC.

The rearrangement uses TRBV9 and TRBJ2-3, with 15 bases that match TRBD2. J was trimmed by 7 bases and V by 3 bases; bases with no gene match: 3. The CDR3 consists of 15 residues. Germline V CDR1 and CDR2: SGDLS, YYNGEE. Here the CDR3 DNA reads TGTGCCAGCAGCGGAGGGACTAGCGGGGGGAATACGCAGTATTTT. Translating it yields CASSGGTSGGNTQYF.

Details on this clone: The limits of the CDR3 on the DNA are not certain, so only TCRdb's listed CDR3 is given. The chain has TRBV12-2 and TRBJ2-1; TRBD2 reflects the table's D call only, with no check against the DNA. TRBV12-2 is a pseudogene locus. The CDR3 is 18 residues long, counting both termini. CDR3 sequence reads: CASRLAVAGGSSYNEQFF.

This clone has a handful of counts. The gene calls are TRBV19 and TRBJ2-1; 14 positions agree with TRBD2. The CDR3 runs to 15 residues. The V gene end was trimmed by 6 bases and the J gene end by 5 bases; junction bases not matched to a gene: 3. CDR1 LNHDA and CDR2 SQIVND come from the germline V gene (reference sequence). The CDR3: CASSRLAGGNNEQFF. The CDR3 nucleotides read TGTGCCAGTAGCAGACTAGCGGGGGGGAACAATGAGCAGTTCTTC.

The CDR3 region has the DNA TGCAGCGTTGAGACGCAACAATTTTTCGGGGGCTACACCTTC. Protein product: CSVETQQFFGGYTF. V usage is TRBV29-1 and J usage is TRBJ1-2, with D unresolved. The CDR3 totals 14 residues. Per germline, CDR1 SQVTM and CDR2 ANQGSEA. V was cut by 3 bases and J by 8 bases, with 19 bases left in between.

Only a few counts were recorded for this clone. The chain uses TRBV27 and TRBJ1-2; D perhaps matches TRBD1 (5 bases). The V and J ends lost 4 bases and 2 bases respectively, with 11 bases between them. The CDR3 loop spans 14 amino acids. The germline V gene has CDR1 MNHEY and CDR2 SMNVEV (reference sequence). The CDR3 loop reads CASSSSAGNYGYTF. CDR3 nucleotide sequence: TGTGCCAGCAGTTCGTCGGCAGGGAACTATGGCTACACCTTC.

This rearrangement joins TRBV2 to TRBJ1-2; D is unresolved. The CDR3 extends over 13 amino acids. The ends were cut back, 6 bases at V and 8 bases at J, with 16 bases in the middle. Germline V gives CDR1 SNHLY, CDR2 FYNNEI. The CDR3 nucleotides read TGTGCCAGCAGCGCACAGCCCTGGTCGGGCTACACCTTC. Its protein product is CASSAQPWSGYTF.

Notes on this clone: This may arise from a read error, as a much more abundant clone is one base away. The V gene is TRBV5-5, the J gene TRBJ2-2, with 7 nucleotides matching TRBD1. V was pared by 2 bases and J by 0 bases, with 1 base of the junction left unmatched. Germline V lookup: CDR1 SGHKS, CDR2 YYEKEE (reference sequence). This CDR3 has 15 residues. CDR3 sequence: CASSFGTANTGELFF. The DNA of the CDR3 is TGTGCCAGCAGCTTCGGGACAGCGAACACCGGGGAGCTGTTTTTT.

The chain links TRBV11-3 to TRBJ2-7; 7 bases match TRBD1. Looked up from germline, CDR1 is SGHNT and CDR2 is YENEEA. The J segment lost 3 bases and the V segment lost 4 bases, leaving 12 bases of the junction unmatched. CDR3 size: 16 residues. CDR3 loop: CASSYLQGVLVYEQYF. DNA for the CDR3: TGTGCCAGCAGCTACCTCCAGGGGGTACTCGTCTACGAGCAGTACTTC.

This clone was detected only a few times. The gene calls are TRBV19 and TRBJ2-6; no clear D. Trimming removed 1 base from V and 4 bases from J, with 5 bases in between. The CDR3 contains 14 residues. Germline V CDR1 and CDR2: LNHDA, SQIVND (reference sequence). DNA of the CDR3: TGTGCCAGTAGTATAGGGGCAGGGGCCAACGTCCTGACTTTC. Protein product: CASSIGAGANVLTF.

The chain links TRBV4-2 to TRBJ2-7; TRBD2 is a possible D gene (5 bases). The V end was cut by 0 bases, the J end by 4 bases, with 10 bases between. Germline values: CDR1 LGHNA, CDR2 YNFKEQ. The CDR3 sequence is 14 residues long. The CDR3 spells CASSQELGSYEQYF. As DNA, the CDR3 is TGTGCCAGCAGCCAAGAACTAGGATCTTACGAGCAGTACTTC.

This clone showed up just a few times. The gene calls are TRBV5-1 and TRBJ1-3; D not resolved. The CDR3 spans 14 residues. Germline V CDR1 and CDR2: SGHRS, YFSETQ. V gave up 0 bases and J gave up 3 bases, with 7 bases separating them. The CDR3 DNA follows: TGCGCCAGCAGCTTGGCCTTAGATGGAAACACCATATATTTT. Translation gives CASSLALDGNTIYF.